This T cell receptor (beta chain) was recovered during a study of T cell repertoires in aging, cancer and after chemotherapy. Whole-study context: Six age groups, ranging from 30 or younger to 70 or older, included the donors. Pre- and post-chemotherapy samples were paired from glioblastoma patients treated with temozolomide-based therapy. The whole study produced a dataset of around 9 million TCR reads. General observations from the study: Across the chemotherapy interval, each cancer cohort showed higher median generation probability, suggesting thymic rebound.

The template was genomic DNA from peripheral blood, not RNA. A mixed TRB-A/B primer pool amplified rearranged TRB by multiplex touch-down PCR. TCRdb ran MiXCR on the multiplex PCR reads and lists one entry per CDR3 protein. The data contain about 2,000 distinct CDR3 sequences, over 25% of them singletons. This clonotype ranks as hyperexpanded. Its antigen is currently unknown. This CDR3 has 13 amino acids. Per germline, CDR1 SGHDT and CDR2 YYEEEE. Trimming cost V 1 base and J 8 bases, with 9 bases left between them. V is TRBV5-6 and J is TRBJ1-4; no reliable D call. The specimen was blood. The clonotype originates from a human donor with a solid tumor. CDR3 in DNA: TGTGCCAGCAGCTTGCTTACTGTCGAAAAACTGTTTTTT. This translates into CASSLLTVEKLFF.